The sequence of this TCR beta chain was determined in a study of shared clonotypes between healthy human individuals. Sequencing used immunoSEQ multiplex PCR; TCRdb keeps in-frame clones, though not all of them. The table has roughly 2.5 million clones, approximately 92% seen once. General study results and limits: Estimated richness values were generally larger in naive subsets than in memory subsets.

This clone was recorded once. Its cognate antigen is unknown. The sample comprised naive CD4+ T cells sorted from blood. Indicated subset: CD45RA+ positively selected. The sequence derives from a man in his late teens or twenties in good health.

DNA for the CDR3: TGTGCCAGCATCAGCTTCTCAGGACAGGAGAGCAATCAGCCCCAGCATTTT. Translation: CASISFSGQESNQPQHF. The V and J genes are TRBV7-3 and TRBJ1-5; 7 bases align to TRBD1. Germline V gives CDR1 SGHTA, CDR2 FQGTGA. Trimming removed 7 bases from V and 1 base from J; junction bases left unmatched: 13. This CDR3 is built from 17 residues.